Included here is one T cell receptor beta chain sequence, with context. This record belongs to a study of blood T cell repertoires in COVID-19. Looking at the study overall: Collection of acute and convalescent COVID-19 samples took place in the United States, Italy and Spain. T cells, B-cell-depleted T cells, or PBMCs provided the cDNA or gDNA that served as material.

The authors' processing: Amplified reference gene primers provided the basis for estimating nucleated cell counts. Data came from immunoSEQ multiplex PCR; TCRdb stores just in-frame clones and leaves some out. Clonal size and the V and J genes are those of that table, whereas D and trimming came from the DNA. The sample contains around 72,000 clones, 86% of which appear only once. The ends were cut back, 7 bases at V and 4 bases at J, with 16 bases in the middle. The germline V gene encodes CDR1 SGHTA and CDR2 FQGNSA. CDR3 length: 15 residues. This chain connects TRBV7-2 to TRBJ2-2; perhaps TRBD2 as D (5 bases). The source material was peripheral blood. This clonotype was obtained from a man in his 70s with active or convalescent COVID-19. CDR3 protein: CASTRTRSGTGELFF. Written as DNA, the CDR3 is TGTGCCAGCACAAGAACGAGGAGCGGCACCGGGGAGCTGTTTTTT.